The next 19 T cell receptor beta chains were all read from a single sample in a study of post-analysis software for immune sequencing data. Findings of the study overall: Comparison of patients with controls showed about 5 TRBV segments more frequent in patients, TRBV5-6, TRBV5-1 and TRBV20-1 among them.

Prepared libraries of TCR beta cDNA carried unique molecular identifiers. One entry per CDR3 protein results from TCRdb running MiXCR on the PCR reads. Here the sample spans about 380,000 distinct CDR3 sequences, around a third being singletons. Their antigens remain unidentified. Sequenced: blood. These receptors came from a girl aged 10-17 years with multiple sclerosis.

The sample holds a few counts of this clonotype. The CDR3 region has the DNA TGTGCCAGCAGCGTAGGGGGGGCCGAGCGGGCCCCACAGTATTTT. Protein product: CASSVGGAERAPQYF. The rearrangement uses TRBV9 and TRBJ2-3, with D perhaps TRBD1 or TRBD2 (6 bases each). CDR1 is SGDLS and CDR2 is YYNGEE in the germline V gene. The CDR3 contains 15 residues. V dropped 0 bases and J dropped 12 bases, with 20 bases sitting between them.

This clonotype was counted between two and nine times. The chain uses TRBV6-5 and TRBJ2-5; maybe TRBD1 (6 bases). CDR3 length: 15 residues. CDR1 is MNHEY, CDR2 SVGAGI, per germline. V lost 6 bases to trimming and J lost 5 bases, with 19 bases between them. CDR3 region: CASRPDRYKSETQYF. Written as DNA, the CDR3 is TGTGCCAGCAGACCCGACAGGTACAAGTCGGAGACCCAGTACTTC.

The gene calls are TRBV12-3 or TRBV12-4 and TRBJ2-1, with a possible D match to TRBD1 (6 bases). V lost 4 bases to trimming and J lost 5 bases, with 18 bases between them. The CDR3 loop spans 16 amino acids. The CDR3 reads CASSSPGAGDDNEQFF. CDR3 coding DNA: TGTGCCAGCAGTTCACCCGGGGCAGGGGACGACAATGAGCAGTTCTTC.

The sample holds a few counts of this clonotype. The chain couples TRBV4-3 to TRBJ2-7; 9 bases align to TRBD1. This CDR3 is built from 16 residues. From germline, CDR1 is LGHNA and CDR2 YSLEER. The ends lost 6 bases at V and 5 bases at J; junction bases unmatched: 14. The CDR3 DNA reads as TGCGCCAGCAGTTTCGGGGCGGGACAGGGAAACCACGAGCAGTACTTC. As protein: CASSFGAGQGNHEQYF.

There are a few counts of this clonotype. This chain links TRBV20-1 with TRBJ2-3; 8 positions match TRBD1. The junction had 9 bases not matched to a gene; V was cut back by 6 bases and J by 4 bases. Germline V CDR1 and CDR2: DFQATT, SNEGSKA (reference sequence). The CDR3 sequence is 14 residues long. CDR3 bases: TGCAGTGCGTATACAGGGGGTTCGGCAGATACGCAGTATTTT. This encodes CSAYTGGSADTQYF.

A few counts support this clonotype. V usage is TRBV12-3 or TRBV12-4 and J usage is TRBJ1-5, with 7 bases matching TRBD1. V lost 1 base to trimming and J lost 6 bases; unmatched junction nucleotides: 6. The CDR3 consists of 15 residues. CDR3 nucleotide sequence: TGTGCCAGCAGTTTAGACGGGGCAGGGGGTCAGCCCCAGCATTTT. Translated, it gives CASSLDGAGGQPQHF.

This clonotype has just a few counts. This chain links TRBV11-2 with TRBJ1-5; 7 bases match TRBD1. The length of the CDR3 is 17 residues. CDR1 and CDR2 (germline): SGHAT, FQNNGV. V trimming: 5 bases; J trimming: 2 bases; junction bases outside the gene matches: 12. The DNA for the CDR3 is TGTGCCAGCAGCCCAGGGGGTTACGGGGCGGGCAATCAGCCCCAGCATTTT. This codes for CASSPGGYGAGNQPQHF.

Concerning this clonotype itself: One junction end does not reproduce the germline sequence, and a read error may be involved. This chain joins TRBV25-1 and TRBJ2-3; D may be TRBD1 or TRBD2 (5 bases each). The CDR3 has 15 amino acids. Per germline, CDR1 MGHDK and CDR2 SYGVNS. CDR3 sequence reads: CAGSDQGAGTDTQYF. The CDR3 DNA is TGTGCCGGCAGTGATCAGGGAGCGGGCACAGATACGCAGTATTTT.

The chain combines TRBV7-2 with TRBJ1-1; D not resolved. The CDR3 totals 14 residues. Deletions cut 5 bases from V and 6 bases from J, with 16 bases between. Germline CDR1 SGHTA, CDR2 FQGNSA. The CDR3 DNA reads TGTGCCAGCAGCGTACAGAGTACGGGGTCTGAAGCTTTCTTT. Its protein is CASSVQSTGSEAFF.

V usage is TRBV12-3 or TRBV12-4 and J usage is TRBJ2-5; unclear D gene. CDR3 length: 14 residues. Trimming took 4 bases from V and 1 from J, leaving 10 bases between them. CDR3 bases: TGTGCCAGCAGTTCACAGAGTAGCCAAGAGACCCAGTACTTC. Its translation is CASSSQSSQETQYF.

The gene calls are TRBV19 and TRBJ2-7; D may correspond to TRBD1 or TRBD2 (5 bases each). Per the germline V gene, CDR1 is LNHDA and CDR2 is SQIVND (reference sequence). The CDR3 contains 14 residues. The germline V and J ends were trimmed by 6 bases and 2 bases, with 14 bases remaining between them. This CDR3 is CASSPGRPPYEQYF. The CDR3 nucleotides are TGTGCCAGTAGCCCGGGACGCCCGCCCTACGAGCAGTACTTC.

V gene TRBV7-9 combines with J gene TRBJ1-1; no clear D. This CDR3 comprises 13 residues. Deletions cut 0 bases from V and 10 bases from J, with 12 bases between. The germline V gene encodes CDR1 SEHNR and CDR2 FQNEAQ (reference sequence). Here the CDR3 reads CASSLAASSGAFF. Written as DNA, the CDR3 is TGTGCCAGCAGCTTAGCGGCCTCCTCTGGAGCTTTCTTT.

This clonotype was seen a few times. The rearrangement joins TRBV5-1 to TRBJ2-1; 12 bases are a match to TRBD2. The CDR3 extends over 14 amino acids. Germline V gene sequence: CDR1 SGHRS, CDR2 YFSETQ. V trimming: 4 bases; J trimming: 8 bases; junction bases outside the gene matches: 4. This chain's CDR3 is CASSPGLAGYEQFF. DNA for the CDR3: TGCGCCAGCAGCCCCGGACTAGCGGGGTATGAGCAGTTCTTC.

The sample holds a few counts of this clonotype. Compared with germline, one end of the junction differs, possibly owing to a read error. The chain has TRBV5-6 and TRBJ2-5; a weak D match, TRBD2 (7 bases). The CDR3 is made up of 16 amino acids. Germline CDR1 and CDR2: SGHDT and YYEEEE. The chain's CDR3 is CASSWAPLGGRETRYF. The CDR3 region has the DNA TGTGCCAGCAGCTGGGCCCCCTTAGGGGGGCGGGAGACCCGGTACTTC.

The V gene is TRBV7-3, the J gene TRBJ2-3; the match to TRBD1 covers 8 bases. The germline V gene encodes CDR1 SGHTA and CDR2 FQGTGA. With 4 bases clipped from V and 1 base from J, the junction kept 4 bases outside the gene matches. The CDR3 sequence is 15 residues long. CDR3 in DNA: TGTGCCAGCAGCTCCGAGACAGGGGGCACAGATACGCAGTATTTT. It translates to CASSSETGGTDTQYF. Together with reference TRBV7-3 and TRBJ2-3, the CDR3 gives the full variable domain: GAGVSQTPSNKVTEKGKYVELRCDPISGHTALYWYRQSLGQGPEFLIYFQGTGAADDSGLPNDRFFAVRPEGSVSTLKIQRTERGDSAVYLCASSSETGGTDTQYFGPGTRLTVL.

The table lists this clonotype with a few counts. The chain links TRBV29-1 to TRBJ2-7; 10 nucleotides align to TRBD1. The V gene end was trimmed by 5 bases and the J gene end by 2 bases; junction bases not matched to a gene: 12. The CDR3 runs 16 residues. Germline V CDR1 and CDR2: SQVTM, ANQGSEA. The CDR3 protein is CSVLSLTGTGAYEQYF. The CDR3 nucleotides are TGCAGCGTTCTTAGCCTAACCGGGACAGGGGCCTACGAGCAGTACTTC.

The gene calls are TRBV4-1 and TRBJ1-5; 7 bases align to TRBD1. The CDR3 is 15 residues long. V lost 2 bases to trimming and J lost 7 bases; unmatched junction nucleotides: 8. Germline V gene lookup returns CDR1 MGHRA and CDR2 YSYEKL. The CDR3 DNA follows: TGCGCCAGCAGCCAACAAGCAGGGGGAGGACAGCCCCAGCATTTT. Its protein product is CASSQQAGGGQPQHF.

Concerning this clonotype: One end of the junction is discordant with germline, which a read error may explain. The gene calls are TRBV5-1 and TRBJ1-1, with D maybe TRBD1 (5 bases). Germline loops: CDR1 SGHRS, CDR2 YFSETQ. This CDR3 comprises 14 residues. The DNA for the CDR3 is TGCGCCGGCAGCGCGGTGGGGGGGAGCACTGAAGCTTTCTTT. Amino acids: CAGSAVGGSTEAFF. Based on the CDR3 plus reference TRBV5-1 and TRBJ1-1, the full variable domain is KAGVTQTPRYLIKTRGQQVTLSCSPISGHRSVSWYQQTPGQGLQFLFEYFSETQRNKGNFPGRFSGRQFSNSRSEMNVSTLELGDSALYLCAGSAVGGSTEAFFGQGTRLTVV.

CDR3 loop: CASSPWGLAGFAFSYEQYF. CDR3 bases: TGTGCCAGCAGCCCCTGGGGACTAGCGGGGTTCGCGTTCTCCTACGAGCAGTACTTC. The J gene is TRBJ2-7, the V gene TRBV7-8, with TRBD2 matching 13 bases. The CDR3 totals 19 residues. Germline V CDR1 and CDR2: SGHVS, FQNEAQ. Trimming removed 5 bases from V and 0 bases from J; junction bases left unmatched: 13.